The clone carrying this TCR beta chain was seen only once. The antigen remains undetermined. The source of the sample is a study of cytomegalovirus exposure and HLA in healthy donors. Study-wide background: Among the 398 genotyped donors, around 81% were placed in the Caucasian-associated ancestry cluster.

Study results and limitations: Later analysis identified 16,000 or so TCR beta sequences associated with HLA alleles, using a false discovery rate threshold of 0.05. Most subjects had HLA-A and HLA-B alleles reportedly predicted accurately by TCR beta sequences.

PCR amplification relied on 60 Vbeta primers (plus 13 Jbeta primers). This table comes from immunoSEQ multiplex PCR, and its TCRdb copy is limited to in-frame clones, with some not included. Of around 160,000 clones in the sample, roughly 78% were seen once. CDR3 length equals 14 residues. Unmatched junction bases numbered 4, after V lost 5 bases and J lost 4 bases. CDR1 is SGHAT, CDR2 FQDESV, per germline (reference sequence). The clonotype comes from a man aged 35-49 years in good health and CMV-seropositive. Sequencing was performed on PBMCs. This chain connects TRBV11-1 to TRBJ2-5; TRBD1 aligns across 10 bases. The chain's CDR3 is CASSPDRGVETQYF. The CDR3 nucleotides are TGTGCCAGCAGCCCGGACAGGGGGGTAGAGACCCAGTACTTC.